This T cell receptor (beta chain) comes out of a study of identical twins (dated by TCRdb to the mid-2010s). Some background on the complete study: The study deep-sequenced TCR alpha and beta repertoires from monozygotic twins, unrelated adults of various ages and cord blood to test whether fetal clonotypes persist. To rule out contamination, the twin experiments were replicated at different times with different library preparation protocols. Paper-wide results and their limitations: In beta out-of-frame sequences, excess twin sharing was weaker, because having fewer shared sequences lowered the signal-to-noise ratio. Fewer insertions were carried by abundant cord blood beta clonotypes; a weaker similar trend was observed in young adult naive repertoires, while no such trend was observed in memory repertoires. Compared with coincidental sharing between unrelated individuals, an excess of low generation-probability sequences was observed among out-of-frame TCR alpha sequences shared between twins. Because the same donors could not be followed over many years, the conclusions depended on cross-sectional statistical analysis. Out-of-frame TCR alpha sharing in monozygotic twins was systematically underestimated by recombination models, whereas sharing between unrelated individuals was in agreement with the recombination models. Zero-insertion analyses could be partly confounded by invariant T cells such as MAIT and iNKT, although diverse VJ usage argued against such confounding for most clonotypes.

Spanning cysteine to phenylalanine, the CDR3 consists of 16 amino acids. The only DNA kept is the CDR3, 48 bases in frame from the first base. Trimming removed 2 bases from V and 0 bases from J, leaving 8 bases between the germline ends. All donors were healthy Caucasians. Three pairs of female monozygotic twins, all aged 18 to 29 years, made up the twin cohort. The RNA used for TCR libraries was isolated from peripheral blood mononuclear cells. Library prep was done by 5' RACE. The reads were generated on an Illumina HiSeq 2000. Template switching added a universal primer binding site, and the final cDNA carried a unique molecular identifier that allowed TCR cDNA molecules to be counted accurately. Specific primers in the conserved constant-segment region were used to synthesize first-strand cDNA for the TCR alpha and beta chains. To control for contamination, every cDNA library carried two barcodes: a SMART-Mk sample barcode plus Illumina barcodes. TruSeq adapter sequences along with Illumina sample barcodes were introduced in two successive PCR steps. Sequencing of the TCR alpha and beta cDNA libraries was done on the Illumina HiSeq platform using custom primers. The authors processed their data as follows. Unique molecular identifiers were extracted from raw reads with MiGEC, and CDR3 positions were determined with MiXCR. Recombination models were inferred per individual with the repgenHMM and IGoR tools using an EM algorithm. The tcR package in R was used for shared clonotype analysis, with sharing normalized by the product of cloneset sizes. To study raw recombination without the effects of thymic and clonal selection, out-of-frame nonproductive sequences were analyzed. Starting from the raw public reads, TCRdb applied fastp trimming at Q25, assembled clones with MiXCR and retained in-frame beta chains. Here each entry gathers all rows of one CDR3 protein and keeps the most common genes and DNA. The V and J calls, along with clone size, are taken from TCRdb and not from the paper's own processing. The sample has about 790,000 distinct CDR3 sequences on record, around a sixth of them singletons. Around 13% of the sample goes to the ten largest clones.

This clonotype was picked up many times. Its antigen specificity is not known. Base qualities are not recorded, but no much larger clone differs from it by a single base. These same records also appear under a second study, on T cells expressing NK-cell markers. Looking at the second paper: TCR beta-chain repertoires were profiled in sorted CD3+CD56+NKG2C+, CD3+CD56+NKG2C- and CD3+CD56-NKG2C+ T-cell subsets from fewer than 10 donors. Among the eight sequenced donors, seven were HCMV-seropositive and one was HCMV-seronegative. In several experiments an anti-gammadeltaTCR antibody was added to restrict sorting to alphabetaTCR-expressing T cells. In several donors, the dominant CD3+CD56+NKG2C+ clonotypes were among the top 10 CD8+ clonotypes and accounted for roughly 1.0-7.0% of CD8+ T cells. Those dominant clonotypes were again the most abundant among CD3+CD56-NKG2C+ cells in a handful of donors, at 28.3-60.1%. It remained unclear whether the expanded NKG2C-expressing T cell clones were specific for HCMV antigens. Randomly selected healthy volunteers, three men and five women, were used as the eight sequenced donors. HCMV serostatus was determined by detecting HCMV-specific IgG in serum with a commercial ELISA kit. For about six donors, bulk peripheral blood T-cell repertoires were also sequenced from unsorted PBMC. Reads were demultiplexed and grouped by UMI with MIGEC, and clonotypes were assembled and quantified with MiTCR. To exclude erroneous sequences, only TCR cDNA sequences supported by at least two reads were retained. The tcR package was used for downstream repertoire analysis, and clonotypes were matched across fractions by CDR3 nucleotide sequence plus V segment. VDJmatch was used to annotate antigen specificity against VDJdb, with one amino acid substitution in CDR3 permitted.

The chain uses TRBV12-3 or TRBV12-4 and TRBJ2-6, with TRBD2 perhaps the D gene, on 5 matching bases. This receptor was identified in a woman younger than 35 in good health. Sequenced material: PBMCs. The CDR3 amino acid sequence is: CASSLIGSSGANVLTF. The DNA reads as follows: TGTGCCAGCAGTTTAATTGGGAGCTCTGGGGCCAACGTCCTGACTTTC.